This T cell receptor beta chain was captured in a study of T cells after yellow fever vaccination. TCRdb re-analysed the 5' RACE reads in MiXCR, keeping a single row per CDR3 protein. The data show 150,000 to 200,000 distinct CDR3 sequences, approximately 10% seen once. Study results and caveats: Peak timing came faster in the weaker secondary response, day 5 versus 15.

CDR1 SGHKS and CDR2 YYEKEE come from the germline V gene (reference sequence). The V gene end was trimmed by 1 base and the J gene end by 4 bases; junction bases not matched to a gene: 6. The CDR3 covers 16 residues. This clonotype was seen a few times. Its antigen is unidentified. The chain carries TRBV5-5 and TRBJ2-3; 10 bases are a match to TRBD2. The starting material was CD8+ T cells sorted from PBMCs, obtained 15 days after the yellow fever booster vaccination. This clonotype was sampled from a man between 18 and 29 years old who received the YFV17D yellow fever vaccine. The CDR3 reads CASSLRLAGAADTQYF. The CDR3 DNA reads as TGTGCCAGCAGCTTGCGCCTAGCGGGGGCGGCAGATACGCAGTATTTT. Filled out from reference TRBV5-5 and TRBJ2-3, the complete variable domain reads DAGVTQSPTHLIKTRGQQVTLRCSPISGHKSVSWYQQVLGQGPQFIFQYYEKEERGRGNFPDRFSARQFPNYSSELNVNALLLGDSALYLCASSLRLAGAADTQYFGPGTRLTVL.